The 8 T cell receptor beta chains given below trace back to one sample, sequenced in a study of PD-L1 blockade in urothelial cancer. Indicated time point: peripheral blood 6 weeks after treatment start. Clones were sequenced by immunoSEQ multiplex PCR, and TCRdb holds only the in-frame ones, with some missing. This sample yields about 130,000 clones, of which 86% are seen a single time; around 2.4% belongs to the top ten. Sequences were derived from PBMCs, sampled around atezolizumab (anti-PD-L1) treatment. The receptors come from a man aged 50 to 60 with urothelial cancer.

This clone was recorded only once. The chain links TRBV5-1 to TRBJ1-1; 11 bases align to TRBD1. J was trimmed by 5 bases and V by 4 bases; bases with no gene match: 4. From germline, CDR1 is SGHRS and CDR2 YFSETQ. CDR3 length equals 14 residues. The CDR3: CASSTGQGETEAFF. For the CDR3, the DNA is TGCGCCAGCAGCACGGGACAGGGGGAGACTGAAGCTTTCTTT.

This sequence joins TRBV6-4 and TRBJ1-2, with TRBD1 matching 8 bases. V gave up 6 bases and J gave up 4 bases; unmatched junction bases: 10. Looked up from germline, CDR1 is MRHNA and CDR2 is SNTAGT. The CDR3 spans 15 residues. CDR3 in DNA: TGTGCCAGCAGAGCTACAGGGGGAGTAGCCTATGGCTACACCTTC. This translates into CASRATGGVAYGYTF.

This chain uses TRBV6-6 with TRBJ2-5, with TRBD2 matching over 8 bases. The CDR3 is 15 residues long. With V trimmed by 2 bases and J by 3 bases, 5 bases remained unmatched. The germline V gene encodes CDR1 MNHNY and CDR2 SVGAGI (reference sequence). CDR3 amino acids: CASSYQTSVKETQYF. The CDR3 coding sequence is TGTGCCAGCAGTTACCAGACTAGCGTAAAAGAGACCCAGTACTTC.

The gene calls are TRBV29-1 and TRBJ2-7, with TRBD2 identical over 7 bases. The V segment lost 3 bases and the J segment 7 bases; nucleotides outside the gene matches: 12. There are 14 residues in the CDR3. Germline V lookup: CDR1 SQVTM, CDR2 ANQGSEA. CDR3 nucleotide sequence: TGCAGCGTTGAGCTTGCGGGAGTTTCAAGGGAGCAGTACTTC. Protein sequence: CSVELAGVSREQYF.

J is TRBJ2-1 and V is TRBV27, with D tentatively TRBD2 (6 bases). This CDR3 has 13 amino acids. CDR1 is MNHEY, CDR2 SMNVEV, per germline (reference sequence). Trimming took off 5 bases at V and 6 bases at J, with 11 bases between the two ends. DNA for the CDR3: TGTGCCAGCAGTCCCAGGGACTTCAATGAGCAGTTCTTC. Translation gives CASSPRDFNEQFF.

The chain joins TRBV21-1 to TRBJ1-4; TRBD1, as called in the table, went unchecked against the DNA. TRBV21-1 represents a pseudogene. The CDR3 has 16 residues. The CDR3 here is CASSRGTGGSNEKLFF. CDR3 DNA sequence: TGTGCCAGCAGCAGAGGGACAGGGGGTTCTAATGAAAAACTGTTTTTT.

V usage is TRBV9 and J usage is TRBJ1-5, with TRBD1 matching over 9 bases. The CDR3 length is 16 residues. Germline trimming cut 4 bases from V and 1 base from J; bases unmatched to any gene: 6. From germline, CDR1 is SGDLS and CDR2 YYNGEE. The CDR3 region is CASSPGTGQSNQPQHF. The CDR3 region has the DNA TGTGCCAGCAGCCCAGGGACAGGGCAAAGCAATCAGCCCCAGCATTTT.

A few counts support this clone. The V gene is TRBV19, the J gene TRBJ1-1; D not resolved. Trimming stripped 7 bases from V and 5 bases from J, with 17 bases between. The germline gives CDR1 LNHDA, CDR2 SQIVND (reference sequence). This CDR3 is built from 14 residues. The CDR3 spells CASIRGRGFTEAFF. The DNA for the CDR3 is TGTGCCAGTATCCGAGGGAGAGGATTTACTGAAGCTTTCTTT.